Listed below are T cell receptor beta chains from one sample, sequenced in a study of CD8 T cells in Susac syndrome. TCRdb redid the calling of the immunoSEQ multiplex PCR reads with MiXCR, one entry per CDR3 protein. The table shows roughly 60,000 distinct CDR3 sequences, with just over 90% occurring only once. Sequences were obtained from CD8+ T cells from PBMCs. These receptors came from a human donor in good health. The CDR3 runs from the conserved cysteine through the conserved F or W. A D gene is named only where the DNA matches it firmly. A clone size is listed for some rows: how often the clone was seen (once, few, many), or a class if it is expanded.

TRBJ1-2 . TRBV14 . CASSPHRTGNGYTF TGTGCCAGCAGCCCCCATCGAACAGGGAATGGCTACACCTTC
TRBJ2-2 . TRBV6-6 . CASSYSGGDGTGELFF TGTGCCAGCAGTTACTCTGGGGGCGACGGCACCGGGGAGCTGTTTTTT
TRBJ2-5 . TRBV6-1 . CASSESGAPQETQYF TGTGCCAGCAGTGAGTCAGGGGCCCCACAAGAGACCCAGTACTTC
TRBJ2-1 TRBD2 TRBV7-9 . CASRLAEDNEQFF TGTGCCAGCCGACTAGCGGAGGACAATGAGCAGTTCTTC
TRBJ1-6 TRBD1 TRBV27 . CASSSPGQQGSPLHF TGTGCCAGCAGTTCACCGGGACAGCAAGGTTCACCCCTCCACTTT
TRBJ2-7 TRBD1 TRBV29-1 . CSVERDREPYEQYF TGCAGCGTTGAAAGGGACAGGGAGCCCTACGAGCAGTACTTC
TRBJ1-1 . TRBV5-6 . CASSFQGHNTEAFF TGTGCCAGCAGCTTCCAGGGTCACAACACTGAAGCTTTCTTT
TRBJ1-2 . TRBV19 . CASSITGDYGYTF TGTGCCAGTAGTATAACGGGCGACTATGGCTACACCTTC
TRBJ2-7 . TRBV20-1 . CSATGPNSYEQYF TGCAGTGCTACGGGACCGAACTCCTACGAGCAGTACTTC
TRBJ2-1 . TRBV12-3/TRBV12-4 . CASSFGGAEQFF TGTGCCAGCAGTTTTGGAGGGGCTGAGCAGTTCTTC
TRBJ1-2 . TRBV20-1 . CSAPLGGYGYTF TGCAGTGCCCCGCTGGGGGGGTATGGCTACACCTTC
TRBJ2-5 . TRBV11-1 . CASSLGLDFVGTQYF TGTGCCAGCAGCTTAGGGCTGGATTTCGTGGGGACCCAGTACTTC
TRBJ2-1 . TRBV4-2 . CASSPGLYLGEQFF TGTGCCAGCAGCCCGGGACTCTATCTGGGGGAGCAGTTCTTC
TRBJ2-5 . TRBV27 . CASSLTRQQETQYF TGTGCCAGCAGCTTAACCCGACAGCAAGAGACCCAGTACTTC
TRBJ1-2 . TRBV29-1 . CSVEESLEYGYTF TGCAGCGTTGAAGAATCGCTAGAGTATGGCTACACCTTC
TRBJ1-5 . TRBV10-3 . CAISETGNQPQHF TGTGCCATCAGTGAGACAGGCAATCAGCCCCAGCATTTT
TRBJ1-2 . TRBV12-3/TRBV12-4 few CASSLGTNYGYTF TGTGCCAGCAGTTTGGGGACGAACTATGGCTACACCTTC
TRBJ2-7 . TRBV9 . CASSGRSRDPYEQYF TGTGCCAGCAGCGGGCGCTCCAGGGACCCCTACGAGCAGTACTTC
TRBJ2-7 . TRBV7-2 . CASSLGTAVFEQYF TGTGCCAGCAGCTTAGGGACAGCCGTTTTCGAGCAGTACTTC
TRBJ1-1 . TRBV6-4 . CASSDSPDRRNTEAFF TGTGCCAGCAGTGACTCCCCGGACAGACGGAACACTGAAGCTTTCTTT
TRBJ2-2 . TRBV6-1 . CASSEDRGGNTGELFF TGTGCCAGCAGTGAAGATAGGGGAGGGAACACCGGGGAGCTGTTTTTT
TRBJ2-3 . TRBV12-3/TRBV12-4 . CASRPRDRTQYF TGTGCCAGCAGGCCCCGGGACCGTACGCAGTATTTT
TRBJ2-1 TRBD1 TRBV9 . CASSVAGTGTYNEQFF TGTGCCAGCAGCGTGGCCGGGACAGGGACTTACAATGAGCAGTTCTTC
TRBJ2-7 TRBD1 TRBV19 few CASSDRAAYEQYF TGTGCCAGTAGCGACAGGGCCGCCTACGAGCAGTACTTC
TRBJ2-7 TRBD1 TRBV12-3/TRBV12-4 . CASRPPGQGAGEQYF TGTGCCAGCAGACCCCCGGGACAGGGGGCTGGGGAGCAGTACTTC
TRBJ2-3 TRBD1 TRBV15 . CATSTLRGSGTDTQYF TGTGCCACCAGCACTCTCAGGGGGTCTGGCACAGATACGCAGTATTTT
TRBJ1-2 . TRBV4-2 . CASSQDKGGVGYTF TGTGCCAGCAGCCAAGATAAGGGGGGCGTTGGCTACACCTTC
TRBJ2-1 TRBD1 TRBV29-1 . CSVSALGLRDRTANEQFF TGCAGCGTTTCTGCCCTCGGCCTCCGGGACAGGACAGCCAATGAGCAGTTCTTC
TRBJ1-2 . TRBV13 . CASSLGLTEGYTF TGTGCCAGCAGCTTAGGCCTTACAGAAGGCTACACCTTC
TRBJ2-7 TRBD1 TRBV27 . CASSLVSGQGAYEQYF TGTGCCAGCAGTTTAGTTTCGGGACAGGGCGCCTACGAGCAGTACTTC
TRBJ2-3 TRBD2 TRBV13 . CASSPSGVWTDTQYF TGTGCCAGCAGCCCGAGCGGGGTATGGACAGATACGCAGTATTTT
TRBJ2-7 . TRBV29-1 . CSVLDYPNTYEQYF TGCAGCGTCCTAGACTACCCTAACACCTACGAGCAGTACTTC
TRBJ1-5 . TRBV6-6 once CASSYDGQPQHF TGTGCCAGCAGTTACGACGGTCAGCCCCAGCATTTT
TRBJ2-1 . TRBV5-1 . CASSFGNERFF TGCGCCAGCAGCTTCGGAAATGAGCGGTTCTTC
TRBJ2-3 . TRBV18 . CASSLRKGGLTDTQYF TGTGCCAGCTCACTCCGGAAGGGGGGTCTCACAGATACGCAGTATTTT
TRBJ2-7 . TRBV19 . CASSAAGPYEQYF TGTGCCAGTAGTGCGGCAGGTCCCTACGAGCAGTACTTC